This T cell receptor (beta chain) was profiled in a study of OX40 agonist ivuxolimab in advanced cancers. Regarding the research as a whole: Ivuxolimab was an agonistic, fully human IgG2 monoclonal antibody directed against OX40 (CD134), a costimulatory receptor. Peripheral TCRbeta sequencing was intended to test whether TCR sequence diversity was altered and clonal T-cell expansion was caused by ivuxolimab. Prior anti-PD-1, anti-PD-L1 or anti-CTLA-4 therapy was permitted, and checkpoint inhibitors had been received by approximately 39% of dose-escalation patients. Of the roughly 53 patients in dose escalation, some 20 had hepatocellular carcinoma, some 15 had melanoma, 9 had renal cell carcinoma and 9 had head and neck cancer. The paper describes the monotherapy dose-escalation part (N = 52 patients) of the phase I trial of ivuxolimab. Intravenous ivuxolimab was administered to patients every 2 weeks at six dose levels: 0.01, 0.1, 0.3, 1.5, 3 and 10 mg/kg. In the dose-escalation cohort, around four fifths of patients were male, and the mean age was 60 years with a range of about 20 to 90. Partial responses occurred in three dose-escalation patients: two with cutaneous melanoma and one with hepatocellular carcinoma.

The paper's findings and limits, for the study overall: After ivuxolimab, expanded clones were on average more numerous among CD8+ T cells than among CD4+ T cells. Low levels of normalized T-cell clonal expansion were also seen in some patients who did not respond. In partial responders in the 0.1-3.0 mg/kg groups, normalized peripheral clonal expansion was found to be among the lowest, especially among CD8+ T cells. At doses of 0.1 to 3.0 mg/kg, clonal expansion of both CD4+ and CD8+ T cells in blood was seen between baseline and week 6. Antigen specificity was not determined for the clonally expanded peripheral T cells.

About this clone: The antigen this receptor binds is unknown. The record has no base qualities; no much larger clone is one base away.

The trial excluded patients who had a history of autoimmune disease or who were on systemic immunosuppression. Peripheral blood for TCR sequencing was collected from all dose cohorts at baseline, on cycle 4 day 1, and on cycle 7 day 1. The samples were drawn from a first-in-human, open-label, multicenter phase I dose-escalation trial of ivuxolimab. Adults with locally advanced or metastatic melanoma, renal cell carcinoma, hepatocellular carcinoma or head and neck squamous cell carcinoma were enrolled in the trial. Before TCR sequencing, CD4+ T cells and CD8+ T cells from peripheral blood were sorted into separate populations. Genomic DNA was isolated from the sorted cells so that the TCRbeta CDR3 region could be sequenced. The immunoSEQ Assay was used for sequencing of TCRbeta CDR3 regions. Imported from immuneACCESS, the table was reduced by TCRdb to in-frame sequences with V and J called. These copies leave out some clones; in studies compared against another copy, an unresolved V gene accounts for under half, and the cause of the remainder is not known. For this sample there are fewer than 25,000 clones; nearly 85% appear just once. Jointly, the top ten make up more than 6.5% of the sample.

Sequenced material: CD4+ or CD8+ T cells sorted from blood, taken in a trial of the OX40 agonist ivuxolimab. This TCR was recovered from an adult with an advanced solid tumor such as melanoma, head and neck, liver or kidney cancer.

The DNA sequence follows: TGTGCCAGCAGCTCTACGGGACAGGGTTGGTACGAGCAGTACTTC. This translates into CASSSTGQGWYEQYF. The chain uses TRBV7-9 and TRBJ2-5; 9 junctional bases match TRBD1. The better agreement between TRBJ2-7 and the DNA end casts doubt on the J call. The germline V gene (reference sequence) provides CDR1 SEHNR and CDR2 FQNEAQ. Taken from cysteine to phenylalanine, the CDR3 has 15 residues. Of the read, only the CDR3 DNA is kept; its 45 bases are in frame from base 1.